These 8 T cell receptor beta chains came from one sample sequenced in a study of T cell repertoires in cytomegalovirus infection. MiXCR, applied by TCRdb to the reads, yields one record per CDR3 protein. The sample yields approximately 730,000 distinct CDR3 sequences, 30% to 35% seen once. These TCRs' antigens remain unknown. Sequenced material: cultured PBMCs, taken from culture after CMV antigen stimulation. Source of these receptors: a human donor in good health (CMV status not recorded). Some clones in this sample may be carry-over from other donors' samples.

This clonotype was seen a handful of times. This chain uses TRBV7-2 with TRBJ2-7; TRBD1 or TRBD2 may be the D gene (5 bases each). The CDR3 runs 13 residues. Germline lookup yields CDR1 SGHTA and CDR2 FQGNSA. The ends were cut back, 5 bases at V and 3 bases at J, with 11 bases in the middle. As DNA, the CDR3 is TGTGCCAGCAGCGTCGGGGCGCGCTACGAGCAGTACTTC. Translation: CASSVGARYEQYF.

The chain links TRBV7-8 to TRBJ2-5; weak D call: TRBD2 (6 bases). The V gene's germline CDR1 is SGHVS and CDR2 FQNEAQ. Trimming took off 3 bases at V and 5 bases at J, with 10 bases between the two ends. The CDR3 extends over 13 amino acids. The chain's CDR3 is CASSFERAETQYF. The CDR3 coding sequence is TGTGCCAGCAGCTTTGAGCGGGCGGAGACCCAGTACTTC.

The V call is TRBV28, the J call TRBJ2-7, with D tentatively TRBD1 or TRBD2 (5 bases each). The CDR3 spans 15 residues. CDR1 is MDHEN and CDR2 is SYDVKM in the germline V gene. V was shortened by 5 bases and J by 5 bases, with 19 bases between the two germline ends. The CDR3 loop is CASSKWAPRGHEQYF. The CDR3 bases are TGTGCCAGCAGTAAGTGGGCCCCCCGGGGCCACGAGCAGTACTTC.

V and J are TRBV6-2 or TRBV6-3 and TRBJ2-1; unclear D gene. V lost 0 bases to trimming and J lost 8 bases, with 8 bases between them. Germline V gives CDR1 MNHEY, CDR2 SVGEGT. This CDR3 comprises 13 residues. CDR3 DNA sequence: TGTGCCAGCAGTTACTCGAGCGCGGATGAGCAGTTCTTC. It encodes CASSYSSADEQFF.

This clonotype was picked up a small number of times. The chain joins TRBV11-2 to TRBJ2-3; D remains unclear. Per germline, CDR1 SGHAT and CDR2 FQNNGV. The CDR3 is 14 amino acids. The V end lost 1 base, the J end lost 6 bases, and 11 bases lay between the germline ends. CDR3 sequence: CASSLVLGKDTQYF. The CDR3 nucleotides are TGTGCCAGCAGCTTAGTTCTAGGGAAGGATACGCAGTATTTT.

This clonotype was seen many times. The chain links TRBV7-2 to TRBJ1-6, with 9 bases fitting TRBD1. Germline CDR1 reads SGHTA; CDR2 reads FQGNSA. This CDR3 has 15 amino acids. V was clipped by 5 bases and J by 8 bases; unmatched bases: 7. This CDR3 reads CASSLRGQGDSPLHF. The CDR3 bases are TGTGCCAGCAGCCTACGGGGACAGGGAGATTCACCCCTCCACTTT.

The rearrangement joins TRBV7-2 to TRBJ1-1; the D gene is possibly TRBD1 (5 bases). Trimming stripped 4 bases from V and 10 bases from J, with 16 bases between. This CDR3 comprises 13 residues. The V gene's germline CDR1 is SGHTA and CDR2 FQGNSA. The CDR3 DNA reads as TGTGCCAGCAGCTCCGCGTGGGGGGGGGGAGCTTTCTTT. Translated, it gives CASSSAWGGGAFF. The full variable domain, its missing parts supplied by reference TRBV7-2 and TRBJ1-1, is GAGVSQSPSNKVTEKGKDVELRCDPISGHTALYWYRQSLGQGLEFLIYFQGNSAPDKSGLPSDRFSAERTGGSVSTLTIQRTQQEDSAVYLCASSSAWGGGAFFGQGTRLTVV.

This clonotype was detected many times. This chain links TRBV7-2 with TRBJ1-2, with D perhaps matching TRBD1 (5 bases). Germline values: CDR1 SGHTA, CDR2 FQGNSA. The CDR3 consists of 14 residues. V shed 6 bases and J shed 1 base, with 12 bases lying between them. CDR3 protein: CASSPTQGNYGYTF. In DNA, the CDR3 is TGTGCCAGCAGTCCGACCCAGGGTAACTATGGCTACACCTTC.